This TCR beta chain was captured by sequencing in a study of blood T cell repertoires in COVID-19. Study overall: Samples of COVID-19 (acute and convalescent) were obtained from the United States, Italy and Spain. Nucleic acid was either cDNA or gDNA, and it came from T cells, B-cell-depleted T cells, or PBMCs.

Per the authors' pipeline: Nucleated cell counts were estimated from reference gene primer amplification. The repertoire was sequenced with immunoSEQ multiplex PCR; TCRdb's copy has only in-frame clones and lacks some. V and J calls and clone size are as listed in that table; D and trimming were resolved from the DNA. The repertoire consists of 200,000 to 300,000 clones, with 70% to 90% occurring once and the leading ten covering approximately 2%. V was pared by 2 bases and J by 2 bases, with 4 bases of the junction left unmatched. CDR1 and CDR2 (germline): SGHAT, FQNNGV. The CDR3 runs 15 residues. The sequence derives from a man under 40 with active or convalescent COVID-19. The gene calls are TRBV11-2 and TRBJ2-5; 8 positions agree with TRBD2. The sequencing sample was made of peripheral blood. CDR3 region: CASSLTASGQETQYF. Here the CDR3 DNA reads TGTGCCAGCAGCTTAACGGCTAGCGGGCAAGAGACCCAGTACTTC.